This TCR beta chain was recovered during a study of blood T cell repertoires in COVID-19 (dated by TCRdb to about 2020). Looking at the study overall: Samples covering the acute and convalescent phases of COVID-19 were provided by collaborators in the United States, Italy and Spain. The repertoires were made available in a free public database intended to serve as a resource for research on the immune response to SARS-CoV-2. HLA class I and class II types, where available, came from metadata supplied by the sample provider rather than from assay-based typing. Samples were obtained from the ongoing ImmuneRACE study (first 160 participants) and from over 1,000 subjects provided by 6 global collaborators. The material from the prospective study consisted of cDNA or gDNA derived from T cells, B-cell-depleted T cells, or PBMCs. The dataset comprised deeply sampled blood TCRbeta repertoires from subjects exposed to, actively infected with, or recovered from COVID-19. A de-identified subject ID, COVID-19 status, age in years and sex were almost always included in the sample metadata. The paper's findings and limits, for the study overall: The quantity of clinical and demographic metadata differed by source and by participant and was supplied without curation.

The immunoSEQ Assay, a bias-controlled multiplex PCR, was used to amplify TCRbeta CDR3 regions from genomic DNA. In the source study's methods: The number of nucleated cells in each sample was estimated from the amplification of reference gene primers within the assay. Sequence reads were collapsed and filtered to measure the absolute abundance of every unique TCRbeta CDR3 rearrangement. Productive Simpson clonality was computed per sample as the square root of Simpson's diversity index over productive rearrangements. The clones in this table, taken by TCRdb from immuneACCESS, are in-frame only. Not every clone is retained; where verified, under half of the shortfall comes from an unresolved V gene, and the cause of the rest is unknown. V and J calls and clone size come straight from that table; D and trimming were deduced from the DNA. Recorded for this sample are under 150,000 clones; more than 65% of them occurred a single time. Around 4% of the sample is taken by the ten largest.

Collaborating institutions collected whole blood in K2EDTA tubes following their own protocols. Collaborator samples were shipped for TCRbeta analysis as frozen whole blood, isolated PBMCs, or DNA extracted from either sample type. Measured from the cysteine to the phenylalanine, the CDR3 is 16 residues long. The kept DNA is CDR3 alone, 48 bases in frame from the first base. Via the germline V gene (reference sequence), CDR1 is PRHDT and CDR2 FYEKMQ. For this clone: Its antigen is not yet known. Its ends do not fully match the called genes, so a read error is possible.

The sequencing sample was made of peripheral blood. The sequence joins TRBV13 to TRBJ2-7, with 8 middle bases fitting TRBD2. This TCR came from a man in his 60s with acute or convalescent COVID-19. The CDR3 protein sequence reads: CASGLRGAGGIYEQYF. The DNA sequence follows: TGTGCCAGCGGCTTAAGGGGGGCGGGGGGCATCTACGAGCAGTACTTC.